This T cell receptor (beta chain) appears in the sequencing data of a study of CD8 T cells in ankylosing spondylitis. Study-wide results and limits: There were earlier reports of some motif variants in reactive arthritis synovial fluid and blood. The authors reported significant enrichment of disease-linked clones in matched ankylosing spondylitis synovial fluid. In ankylosing spondylitis blood, a motif of seven to nine highly homologous TCR beta variants appeared characteristic.

TCR beta libraries were made by quantitative 5'-RACE with molecular barcodes. TCRdb reprocessed the 5' RACE reads via MiXCR and lists one record per CDR3 protein. Altogether 270,000 or so distinct CDR3 sequences are present, about 20% being singletons, with the ten largest covering around 32%. Concerning this clonotype itself: Antigen specificity is unknown.

The CDR3 runs 19 residues. J lost 1 base, V lost 5 bases, and 15 bases had no gene match. Germline V gene lookup returns CDR1 SGHTA and CDR2 FQGTGA. Sequencing was carried out using blood, either unsorted or a sorted T cell fraction (not recorded which). The chain employs TRBV7-3 and TRBJ2-1; 9 nucleotides match TRBD2. The TCR sequence derives from a male donor with ankylosing spondylitis or in good health (not recorded which). In DNA, the CDR3 is TGTGCCAGCAGCCCCGGGATAGCGGGAGAGGATCGGTCCTACAATGAGCAGTTCTTC. This translates into CASSPGIAGEDRSYNEQFF.